This T cell receptor (beta chain) was documented in a study of early T cells in non-severe SARS-CoV-2 infection. Overall study: Chains stayed unpaired after sequencing of bulk RNA from unsorted whole blood.

Unique molecular identifier tags were affixed to discrete cDNA molecules. TCRdb re-analysed the 5' RACE reads in MiXCR, keeping a single row per CDR3 protein. This table holds approximately 52,000 distinct CDR3 sequences, 8% found once. With respect to this clonotype: What it binds is not known.

CDR3 size: 13 residues. V was shortened by 3 bases and J by 0 bases, with 6 bases between the two germline ends. Germline V gives CDR1 DFQATT, CDR2 SNEGSKA (reference sequence). Study outcomes and limitations: VDJdb matching favored anti-spike CD8 responses, missing private and CD4 specificities.

The sequence came from an adult who was a healthcare worker with PCR-confirmed SARS-CoV-2 infection or an uninfected control (not recorded which). Sequenced: whole blood. The genes are TRBV20-1 and TRBJ1-3; D unclear. CDR3 DNA: TGCAGTGCTAGTCCTAACTCTGGAAACACCATATATTTT. It specifies CSASPNSGNTIYF.